This TCR beta chain comes out of a study of T cells in Graves' hyperthyroidism and ophthalmopathy. There are 15 residues in the CDR3. The V gene end was trimmed by 2 bases and the J gene end by 3 bases; junction bases not matched to a gene: 5. Looked up from germline, CDR1 is SGHTS and CDR2 is YDEGEE. This clonotype was observed at least ten times. Researchers amplified the TCR beta CDR3 regions from RNA transcripts. With the HTBI primer set, the TCR CDR3 went through a first round of RT-PCR. TCRdb re-derived calls from the multiplex PCR reads in MiXCR, one entry per CDR3 protein. The data hold a few hundred thousand distinct CDR3 sequences, with about 45% observed a single time. Thyroid ultrasound and orbital computed tomography, with clinical symptoms and serum thyroxine and TRAb, informed diagnoses.

This TCR came from a woman aged 18-30 years with Graves' hyperthyroidism. Specimen: peripheral blood or thyroid tissue (not recorded which). The V and J genes are TRBV5-8 and TRBJ2-5; TRBD1 matches 9 bases. This chain's CDR3 is CASSFATGGKETQYF. The CDR3 region has the DNA TGTGCCAGCAGCTTTGCGACAGGGGGAAAAGAGACCCAGTACTTC.